One and the same sample provided the 19 T cell receptor beta chains below, sequenced in a study of vaccination and CD4 T cells after COVID-19. These receptors' targets are unknown. The Oncomine TCR Beta short-read assay was what sequenced the DNA obtained from cultured CD4+ T cells. MiXCR, applied by TCRdb to the PCR reads, yields one record per CDR3 protein. The sample lists 10,000 or so distinct CDR3 sequences; 53% were seen once. As for treatment: approximately 10-day PBMC culture with coronavirus spike peptide pools or control peptides (ViraFEST assay). Specimen: CD4+ T cells from blood, cultured in vitro. The receptors shown here come from a human donor who had recovered from COVID-19.

The table lists this clonotype with a count of one. The rearrangement uses TRBV19 and TRBJ1-5; 8 bases are a match to TRBD1. Germline V gene sequence: CDR1 LNHDA, CDR2 SQIVND (reference sequence). V lost 4 bases, J lost 0 bases, and 8 bases stayed unmatched. The CDR3 spans 17 residues. For the CDR3, the DNA is TGTGCCAGTAGTACCCTACAGGGGGGAAGTAGCAATCAGCCCCAGCATTTT. As protein: CASSTLQGGSSNQPQHF.

This clonotype has a handful of counts. The genes are TRBV27 and TRBJ1-5, with no clear D. CDR3 length: 17 amino acids. Trimming removed 4 bases from V and 0 bases from J, with 16 bases in between. Germline V CDR1 and CDR2: MNHEY, SMNVEV (reference sequence). CDR3 nucleotides: TGTGCCAGCAGTTCAACCCCGGACTTTTATAGCAATCAGCCCCAGCATTTT. Amino acids: CASSSTPDFYSNQPQHF.

The chain recombines TRBV5-4 with TRBJ2-1, with TRBD1 matching over 7 bases. The V and J ends lost 0 bases and 4 bases, in that order; junction bases with no gene match: 4. This CDR3 contains 15 residues. CDR1 is SGHNT, CDR2 YYREEE, per germline (reference sequence). The CDR3 DNA follows: TGTGCCAGCAGCTTGGGACAGGGACAGTACAATGAGCAGTTCTTC. Translating it yields CASSLGQGQYNEQFF.

This clonotype was counted only a few times. The rearrangement links TRBV7-2 to TRBJ2-2; D is ambiguous. The CDR3 is 13 residues long. Trimming removed 4 bases at V and 3 bases at J, with 6 bases between. The germline CDR1 and CDR2 sequences are SGHTA and FQGNSA. The CDR3 DNA sequence: TGTGCCAGCAGCTCCCGATACACCGGGGAGCTGTTTTTT. As protein: CASSSRYTGELFF.

The rearrangement joins TRBV6-2 or TRBV6-3 to TRBJ2-7; possibly TRBD2 for D (6 bases). Deletions cut 7 bases from V and 0 bases from J, with 22 bases between. Germline V lookup: CDR1 MNHEY, CDR2 SVGEGT. The CDR3 runs to 17 residues. The CDR3 coding sequence is TGTGCCAGCAACAAGGGGTGGTGGGAGGAGAGCTCCTACGAGCAGTACTTC. Its translation is CASNKGWWEESSYEQYF.

The V call is TRBV6-1, the J call TRBJ1-5, with D unresolved. This CDR3 comprises 13 residues. V lost 11 bases, J lost 8 bases, and 19 bases lay in between. In germline, CDR1 is MNHNS, CDR2 SASEGT. In nucleotides, the CDR3 is TGTGCCTCTAGGCGGCGGCCTGGGGAGCCCCAGCATTTT. Its translation is CASRRRPGEPQHF.

This clonotype was detected only a few times. This chain connects TRBV7-9 to TRBJ2-7, with D tentatively TRBD1 (5 bases). This CDR3 is built from 16 residues. CDR1 and CDR2 (germline): SEHNR, FQNEAQ (reference sequence). V was cut by 1 base and J by 1 base, with 14 bases left in between. The CDR3 here is CASSLVIETDSYEQYF. In DNA form, the CDR3 reads TGTGCCAGCAGCTTAGTCATCGAGACAGATTCCTACGAGCAGTACTTC.

The chain is built from TRBV2 and TRBJ2-7; no firm D call. In germline, CDR1 is SNHLY, CDR2 FYNNEI. The CDR3 consists of 14 residues. The V and J ends lost 3 bases and 0 bases respectively, with 9 bases between them. The CDR3 region is CASSEQSYSYEQYF. The CDR3 nucleotides read TGTGCCAGCAGTGAGCAGAGTTACTCCTACGAGCAGTACTTC.

This chain joins TRBV6-2 or TRBV6-3 and TRBJ1-2; 8 positions match TRBD1. The junction had 16 bases not matched to a gene; V was cut back by 7 bases and J by 0 bases. The CDR3 is 18 amino acids. Germline lookup yields CDR1 MNHEY and CDR2 SVGEGT. The CDR3 here is CASTTGQAAYSSNYGYTF. CDR3 in DNA: TGTGCCAGCACTACGGGACAGGCGGCTTACTCCTCTAACTATGGCTACACCTTC.

The rearrangement joins TRBV20-1 to TRBJ1-2; D not resolved. The CDR3 spans 13 residues. The germline V gene encodes CDR1 DFQATT and CDR2 SNEGSKA (reference sequence). The V gene lost 3 bases and the J gene lost 2 bases, with 10 bases spanning the gap. In DNA form, the CDR3 reads TGCAGTGCTAGGGGCGAGGGCAACTATGGCTACACCTTC. Its protein is CSARGEGNYGYTF.

The DNA of the CDR3 is TGCGCCAGCAGCTTGGAGGGGGGACGGGCCGGGGAGCTGTTTTTT. It is translated as CASSLEGGRAGELFF. This chain uses TRBV5-1 with TRBJ2-2; TRBD1 or TRBD2 may be the D gene (6 bases each). V was clipped by 0 bases and J by 6 bases, with 12 bases between them. Germline CDR1 is SGHRS and CDR2 is YFSETQ. This CDR3 region has 15 residues. Full variable domain (rest looked up from reference TRBV5-1 and TRBJ2-2): KAGVTQTPRYLIKTRGQQVTLSCSPISGHRSVSWYQQTPGQGLQFLFEYFSETQRNKGNFPGRFSGRQFSNSRSEMNVSTLELGDSALYLCASSLEGGRAGELFFGEGSRLTVL.

Here the CDR3 DNA reads TGCGCCAGCAGCCAATTTACAGGGGGCGGGAGCGCAGATACGCAGTATTTT. This gives the protein CASSQFTGGGSADTQYF. The chain links TRBV4-1 to TRBJ2-3; 9 bases line up with TRBD1. CDR3 size: 17 residues. J gave up 4 bases and V 2 bases, and 10 bases lay outside the gene matches. The germline V gene has CDR1 MGHRA and CDR2 YSYEKL.

This clonotype was observed once. The chain recombines TRBV4-3 with TRBJ1-6; tentative D call: TRBD1 (5 bases). V dropped 6 bases and J dropped 7 bases, with 19 bases sitting between them. Germline V gives CDR1 LGHNA, CDR2 YSLEER. This CDR3 is 16 amino acids long. The DNA of the CDR3 is TGCGCCAGCAGTCAACAGGACGTATTAAGCAATTCACCCCTCCACTTT. Amino acid sequence: CASSQQDVLSNSPLHF.

The J gene is TRBJ2-7, the V gene TRBV21-1; the D segment call TRBD1 is taken from the table without a DNA check. TRBV21-1 counts as a pseudogene. The CDR3 extends over 18 amino acids. The CDR3 here is CASSARAGEYGRSYEQYF. The CDR3 DNA follows: TGTGCCAGCAGCGCCCGGGCAGGGGAATATGGTAGGTCCTACGAGCAGTACTTC.

The chain joins TRBV7-2 to TRBJ2-5; no clear D gene. The germline gives CDR1 SGHTA, CDR2 FQGNSA. This CDR3 has 15 amino acids. V was trimmed by 1 base and J by 4 bases, leaving 13 bases between them. The CDR3 region is CASSLVAGTAETQYF. In DNA, the CDR3 is TGTGCCAGCAGCTTAGTAGCAGGAACCGCAGAGACCCAGTACTTC.

The V and J genes are TRBV6-5 and TRBJ1-1; D gene uncertain. The CDR3 runs to 16 residues. Germline V gives CDR1 MNHEY, CDR2 SVGAGI. The germline V and J ends were trimmed by 3 bases and 7 bases, with 21 bases remaining between them. This CDR3 reads CASSYSGRQRVNEAFF. The CDR3 DNA reads as TGTGCCAGCAGTTATTCGGGCAGGCAGAGGGTAAATGAAGCTTTCTTT.

The chain is built from TRBV2 and TRBJ2-1, with D possibly being TRBD1 (7 bases). Between the trimmed V and J ends, which lost 6 bases and 4 bases, there was a span of 10 bases. The CDR3 consists of 13 residues. CDR1 is SNHLY, CDR2 FYNNEI, per germline. CDR3 region: CASRRDSYNEQFF. CDR3 coding DNA: TGTGCCAGCAGGCGGGACAGTTACAATGAGCAGTTCTTC.

The chain is built from TRBV4-3 and TRBJ1-1, with D uncertain. The CDR3 consists of 13 residues. The V end lost 0 bases, the J end lost 7 bases, and 9 bases lay between the germline ends. Germline V gene lookup returns CDR1 LGHNA and CDR2 YSLEER. The CDR3 nucleotides read TGCGCCAGCAGCCAAGATCTAAGGCGTGAAGCTTTCTTT. It encodes CASSQDLRREAFF.

This clonotype was recorded a few times. This sequence joins TRBV7-2 and TRBJ1-2; 8 bases fit TRBD1. The V gene's germline CDR1 is SGHTA and CDR2 FQGNSA. Trimming at V came to 2 bases and at J to 4 bases, leaving 6 bases not matched to a gene. There are 15 residues in the CDR3. For the CDR3, the DNA is TGTGCCAGCAGCTTACACAGGGGGGACGGCTATGGCTACACCTTC. It encodes CASSLHRGDGYGYTF.